This T cell receptor beta chain is from a study of T cells in Graves' hyperthyroidism and ophthalmopathy. Amplified regions were TCR beta CDR3 sequences from RNA transcripts. The HTBI primer set drove a first-round RT-PCR of the TCR CDR3. TCRdb analysed the multiplex PCR reads with MiXCR anew, one entry per CDR3 protein. The sample has a few hundred thousand distinct CDR3 sequences, 15% to 19% seen once; the top ten hold around 7.3%. Findings and limits, study-wide: A model of 13 V-J features distinguished ophthalmopathy from stable hyperthyroidism.

The V gene end was trimmed by 2 bases and the J gene end by 3 bases; junction bases not matched to a gene: 19. The CDR3 runs 19 residues. Per the germline V gene, CDR1 is LGHDT and CDR2 is YNNKEL (reference sequence). This clonotype was seen only a few times. What it recognizes is unknown. Sequencing was carried out using blood. The rearrangement joins TRBV3-1 to TRBJ2-7, with 7 bases lining up with TRBD1. The TCR comes from a young woman with Graves' hyperthyroidism. CDR3 sequence: CASSQRGSGGRNPVYEQYF. The CDR3 coding sequence is TGTGCCAGCAGCCAAAGAGGGTCAGGGGGACGGAACCCCGTCTACGAGCAGTACTTC.